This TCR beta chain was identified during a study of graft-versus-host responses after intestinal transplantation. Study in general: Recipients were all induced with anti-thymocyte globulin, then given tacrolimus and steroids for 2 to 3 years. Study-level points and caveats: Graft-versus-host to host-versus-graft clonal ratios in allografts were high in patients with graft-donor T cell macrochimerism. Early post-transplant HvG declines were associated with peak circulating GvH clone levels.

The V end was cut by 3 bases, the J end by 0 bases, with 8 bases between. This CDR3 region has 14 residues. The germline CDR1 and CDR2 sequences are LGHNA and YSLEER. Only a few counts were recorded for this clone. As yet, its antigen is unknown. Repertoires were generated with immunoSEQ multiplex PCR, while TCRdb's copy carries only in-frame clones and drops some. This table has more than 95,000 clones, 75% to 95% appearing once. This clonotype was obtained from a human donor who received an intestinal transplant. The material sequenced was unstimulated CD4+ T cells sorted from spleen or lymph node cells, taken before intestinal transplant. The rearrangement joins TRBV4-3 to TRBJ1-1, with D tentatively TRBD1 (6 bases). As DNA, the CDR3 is TGCGCCAGCAGCCAGGACAGCATGAACACTGAAGCTTTCTTT. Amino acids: CASSQDSMNTEAFF.